One and the same sample provided the 7 T cell receptor beta chains below, sequenced in a study of cytomegalovirus exposure and HLA in healthy donors (dated by TCRdb to about 2017). Receptors were amplified or captured by the immunoSEQ multiplex PCR assay. The multiplex PCR relied on a mix of 60 forward primers for TCR Vbeta segments and 13 reverse primers for TCR Jbeta segments. Held by TCRdb, this immuneACCESS table contains in-frame sequences only and omits some clones. Under half of the omission traces to an unresolved V gene where checked; the cause of the rest is unknown. In this sample the table shows some 180,000 clones, roughly 70% of which occur a single time. Together, the top ten hold 1.5% to 2% of the sample. Source material: PBMCs. Receptor source: a woman aged 25 to 39 in good health and CMV-seronegative.

V and J are TRBV4-3 and TRBJ2-2; TRBD1 matches 10 bases. V lost 3 bases, J lost 5 bases, and 3 bases stayed unmatched. In germline, CDR1 is LGHNA, CDR2 YSLEER. The CDR3 is made up of 15 amino acids. DNA of the CDR3: TGCGCCAGCAGCCACGACAGGGGGCGAACCGGGGAGCTGTTTTTT. Amino acids: CASSHDRGRTGELFF.

This clone was seen more than once but under ten times. This chain links TRBV5-6 with TRBJ1-2; a possible D gene is TRBD1 (5 bases). The CDR3 has 14 amino acids. CDR1 SGHDT and CDR2 YYEEEE come from the germline V gene. The V gene lost 3 bases and the J gene lost 5 bases, with 14 bases spanning the gap. The CDR3 sequence: CASSSTGGGYGYTF. CDR3 DNA: TGTGCCAGCAGCTCAACAGGTGGGGGGTATGGCTACACCTTC.

V usage is TRBV2 and J usage is TRBJ2-4; weak D call: TRBD2 (6 bases). There are 14 residues in the CDR3. V lost 4 bases and J lost 0, with 7 bases in between. CDR1 and CDR2 (germline): SNHLY, FYNNEI. The CDR3 sequence: CASSVGLAKNIQYF. DNA of the CDR3: TGTGCCAGCAGTGTGGGACTAGCCAAAAACATTCAGTACTTC.

This clone has only one observation. The genes are TRBV27 and TRBJ1-6; 10 nucleotides align to TRBD1. V was clipped by 5 bases and J by 11 bases; unmatched bases: 6. The germline gives CDR1 MNHEY, CDR2 SMNVEV (reference sequence). The CDR3 extends over 14 amino acids. CDR3 coding DNA: TGTGCCAGCAGTCGGGACAGGGGATACGCACCCCTCCACTTT. This translates into CASSRDRGYAPLHF.

The J gene is TRBJ1-1, the V gene TRBV9, with D possibly being TRBD1 (5 bases). The germline V gene has CDR1 SGDLS and CDR2 YYNGEE. The ends were cut back, 4 bases at V and 1 base at J, with 23 bases in the middle. CDR3 size: 18 residues. The CDR3 region is CASSSTHGARGKNTEAFF. The CDR3 DNA sequence: TGTGCCAGCAGCTCAACCCATGGGGCGAGAGGAAAGAACACTGAAGCTTTCTTT. The entire variable domain, with the rest obtained from reference TRBV9 and TRBJ1-1, is as follows: DSGVTQTPKHLITATGQRVTLRCSPRSGDLSVYWYQQSLDQGLQFLIQYYNGEERAKGNILERFSAQQFPDLHSELNLSSLELGDSALYFCASSSTHGARGKNTEAFFGQGTRLTVV.

This rearrangement joins TRBV5-6 to TRBJ1-1; D gene unclear. The ends were cut back, 4 bases at V and 1 base at J, with 17 bases in the middle. CDR1 is SGHDT and CDR2 is YYEEEE in the germline V gene. This CDR3 comprises 16 residues. This chain's CDR3 is CASSPPWWQKNTEAFF. The CDR3 DNA reads TGTGCCAGCAGCCCCCCTTGGTGGCAAAAGAACACTGAAGCTTTCTTT.

The V gene is TRBV30, the J gene TRBJ1-5, with 7 bases that match TRBD1. CDR1 is GTSNPN, CDR2 SVGIG, per germline (reference sequence). V was clipped by 1 base and J by 4 bases; unmatched bases: 7. The CDR3 length is 15 residues. The CDR3 spells CAWSASYRGNQPQHF. CDR3 in DNA: TGTGCCTGGAGTGCCTCCTACAGGGGTAATCAGCCCCAGCATTTT.